Below, 19 T cell receptor beta chains from the same sample are listed, as sequenced in a study of identical twins. TCRdb re-called the 5' RACE reads with MiXCR, one entry per CDR3 protein. The data contain 300,000 to 400,000 distinct CDR3 sequences, 9% to 10% of them singletons. Input material: naive T cells sorted from blood. Every receptor here comes from a woman aged 50 to 65 in good health.

The rearrangement uses TRBV6-1 and TRBJ2-4, with D unresolved. Per germline, CDR1 MNHNS and CDR2 SASEGT. CDR3 length: 12 amino acids. V was shortened by 7 bases and J by 4 bases, with 8 bases between the two germline ends. The CDR3 loop is CASTTEKNIQYF. CDR3 nucleotide sequence: TGTGCCAGCACAACAGAGAAAAACATTCAGTACTTC.

The table lists this clonotype with a few counts. This chain joins TRBV5-1 and TRBJ2-5, with D uncertain. V was pared by 0 bases and J by 1 base, with 10 bases between. Germline CDR1 and CDR2: SGHRS and YFSETQ. The length of the CDR3 is 15 residues. This chain's CDR3 is CASSLAAPPQETQYF. CDR3 coding DNA: TGCGCCAGCAGCTTGGCGGCCCCTCCCCAAGAGACCCAGTACTTC. The full variable domain, completed using reference TRBV5-1 and TRBJ2-5, is KAGVTQTPRYLIKTRGQQVTLSCSPISGHRSVSWYQQTPGQGLQFLFEYFSETQRNKGNFPGRFSGRQFSNSRSEMNVSTLELGDSALYLCASSLAAPPQETQYFGPGTRLLVL.

This clonotype has just a few counts. J is TRBJ2-1 and V is TRBV6-6, with D unresolved. V was trimmed by 4 bases and J by 7 bases, leaving 8 bases between them. The CDR3 totals 12 residues. Germline loops: CDR1 MNHNY, CDR2 SVGAGI (reference sequence). CDR3 DNA: TGTGCCAGCAGTTCAAGGTTGAATGAGCAGTTCTTC. It encodes CASSSRLNEQFF.

This clonotype was counted many times. The rearrangement uses TRBV20-1 and TRBJ2-3, with D tentatively TRBD2 (5 bases). Per the germline V gene, CDR1 is DFQATT and CDR2 is SNEGSKA (reference sequence). The CDR3 loop spans 14 amino acids. The V and J ends lost 5 bases and 5 bases respectively, with 17 bases between them. The CDR3: CSAADGPRGDTQYF. The CDR3 region has the DNA TGCAGTGCTGCGGACGGCCCCCGGGGAGATACGCAGTATTTT.

This clonotype was recorded many times. The chain combines TRBV29-1 with TRBJ1-1, with D hard to call. Between the trimmed V and J ends, which lost 6 bases and 3 bases, there was a span of 14 bases. The CDR3 has 13 residues. The germline gives CDR1 SQVTM, CDR2 ANQGSEA. The CDR3 DNA is TGCAGCGTCAAGGGAGGCACCGACACTGAAGCTTTCTTT. It yields the protein CSVKGGTDTEAFF.

V and J are TRBV5-1 and TRBJ2-1, with D perhaps TRBD1 or TRBD2 (6 bases each). V was shortened by 0 bases and J by 9 bases, with 10 bases between the two germline ends. The length of the CDR3 is 13 residues. Germline V gene sequence: CDR1 SGHRS, CDR2 YFSETQ. CDR3 sequence: CASSLEGGGEQFF. CDR3 nucleotides: TGCGCCAGCAGCTTGGAGGGGGGCGGTGAGCAGTTCTTC.

This chain connects TRBV7-8 to TRBJ2-7, with 15 bases aligning to TRBD2. J lost 4 bases, V lost 3 bases, and 1 base had no gene match. Germline assignment: CDR1 SGHVS and CDR2 FQNEAQ. CDR3 length equals 15 residues. The CDR3 coding sequence is TGTGCCAGCAGCTTCGGGACTAGCGGGAGGTACGAGCAGTACTTC. Residues: CASSFGTSGRYEQYF. Filled out from reference TRBV7-8 and TRBJ2-7, the complete variable domain reads GAGVSQSPRYKVAKRGQDVALRCDPISGHVSLFWYQQALGQGPEFLTYFQNEAQLDKSGLPSDRFFAERPEGSVSTLKIQRTQQEDSAVYLCASSFGTSGRYEQYFGPGTRLTVT.

This clonotype was observed at least ten times. The chain carries TRBV10-3 and TRBJ2-5, with 8 nucleotides matching TRBD2. The CDR3 covers 14 residues. The germline CDR1 and CDR2 sequences are ENHRY and SYGVKD. Losses at the gene ends were 11 bases for V and 3 bases for J; bases not matched to a gene: 11. The DNA for the CDR3 is TGTGCCGTCGGTGGTAGCGGGAACGAAGAGACCCAGTACTTC. Translated: CAVGGSGNEETQYF.

The rearrangement joins TRBV5-1 to TRBJ2-5; no definite D call. CDR1 and CDR2 (germline): SGHRS, YFSETQ. CDR3 length equals 12 residues. Trimming shortened V by 4 bases and J by 4 bases, and 8 bases separated the two germline ends. CDR3 bases: TGCGCCAGCAGCCCCTCCATAGAGACCCAGTACTTC. Protein: CASSPSIETQYF.

This clonotype has a handful of counts. The chain is built from TRBV2 and TRBJ2-3; D might be TRBD2 (7 bases). V gave up 2 bases and J gave up 1 base, with 13 bases separating them. There are 16 residues in the CDR3. The germline V gene has CDR1 SNHLY and CDR2 FYNNEI. CDR3 amino acids: CASSESTGRGTDTQYF. The CDR3, as DNA: TGTGCCAGCAGTGAAAGCACAGGGAGGGGCACAGATACGCAGTATTTT.

CDR3 sequence (DNA): TGTGCCAGCAGCGAACGGACCGGCTATGCCAAAAACATTCAGTACTTC. It is translated as CASSERTGYAKNIQYF. The chain carries TRBV7-8 and TRBJ2-4; D gene unclear. CDR3 length: 16 amino acids. Germline loops: CDR1 SGHVS, CDR2 FQNEAQ. V was trimmed by 5 bases and J by 1 base, leaving 15 bases between them.

On this clonotype: Compared with germline, one end of the junction differs, possibly owing to a read error. The chain couples TRBV5-1 to TRBJ2-1; D might be TRBD2 (7 bases). Germline V CDR1 and CDR2: SGHRS, YFSETQ. The CDR3 extends over 13 amino acids. CDR3 protein: CASSPEGGAGPKW. In DNA form, the CDR3 reads TGCGCCAGCAGCCCGGAGGGGGGAGCGGGACCCAAGTGG.

This chain links TRBV5-1 with TRBJ2-1, with D possibly matching TRBD1 (6 bases). Germline V lookup: CDR1 SGHRS, CDR2 YFSETQ. CDR3 length: 19 residues. V shed 1 base and J shed 4 bases, with 24 bases lying between them. This chain's CDR3 is CASSLRQPGATLQYNEQFF. CDR3 nucleotide sequence: TGCGCCAGCAGCTTGAGGCAACCAGGGGCGACACTTCAATACAATGAGCAGTTCTTC.

In this sample, this clonotype turned up a few times. J is TRBJ1-2 and V is TRBV5-1; D is uncertain. The length of the CDR3 is 16 residues. Trimming removed 0 bases at V and 0 bases at J, with 12 bases between. Germline V gene lookup returns CDR1 SGHRS and CDR2 YFSETQ. In DNA form, the CDR3 reads TGCGCCAGCAGCTTGGGGCCAACCGAGACTAACTATGGCTACACCTTC. Its translation is CASSLGPTETNYGYTF.

This clonotype has more than one count but fewer than ten. This CDR3 is CSVERASGSFYEQFF. The CDR3 DNA is TGCAGCGTTGAAAGGGCTAGCGGGAGTTTCTATGAGCAGTTCTTC. This chain uses TRBV29-1 with TRBJ2-1; 10 bases map to TRBD2. J lost 8 bases, V lost 2 bases, and 9 bases had no gene match. The CDR3 sequence is 15 residues long. CDR1 and CDR2 from the germline V gene are SQVTM and ANQGSEA.

This clonotype showed up many times. The rearrangement uses TRBV30 and TRBJ1-2, with 10 bases fitting TRBD1. This CDR3 comprises 14 residues. After removal of 0 bases from V and 8 bases from J, the junction contained 6 bases not matched to a gene. The V gene's germline CDR1 is GTSNPN and CDR2 SVGIG (reference sequence). The DNA of the CDR3 is TGTGCCTGGAGTGTGGCGACAGGGGGCCGAGGCTACACCTTC. Translation gives CAWSVATGGRGYTF.

The rearrangement joins TRBV25-1 to TRBJ1-2, with a tentative D call TRBD1 (6 bases). The germline CDR1 and CDR2 sequences are MGHDK and SYGVNS. The V end was cut by 7 bases, the J end by 6 bases, with 12 bases between. The CDR3 spans 12 residues. The CDR3 protein is CASMGAPDGYTF. CDR3 nucleotide sequence: TGTGCCAGCATGGGGGCGCCTGATGGCTACACCTTC.

The chain employs TRBV4-1 and TRBJ2-1; a possible D gene is TRBD1 (6 bases). This CDR3 has 14 residues. The ends were cut back, 2 bases at V and 7 bases at J, with 12 bases in the middle. Germline CDR1 is MGHRA and CDR2 is YSYEKL. CDR3 loop: CASSQRTATNEQFF. The CDR3 DNA sequence: TGCGCCAGCAGCCAAAGGACAGCAACGAATGAGCAGTTCTTC.

This clonotype turned up a few times. The chain couples TRBV27 to TRBJ1-6, with TRBD1 identical over 7 bases. CDR3 length equals 15 residues. Per germline, CDR1 MNHEY and CDR2 SMNVEV (reference sequence). Trimming at V came to 4 bases and at J to 9 bases, leaving 9 bases not matched to a gene. The CDR3 loop is CASSSQGGAGSPLHF. As DNA, the CDR3 is TGTGCCAGCAGTTCCCAGGGGGGCGCGGGTTCACCCCTCCACTTT.